A single sample gave rise to the 27 T cell receptor beta chains below, sequenced in a study of blood T cell repertoires in COVID-19. TCRdb's table, derived via immunoSEQ multiplex PCR, lists solely in-frame clones and lacks some. The sample consists of over 150,000 clones, about 90% of them appearing once. The sample taken for sequencing was peripheral blood. These receptors all stem from a man aged 50 to 59 with acute or convalescent COVID-19.

The rearrangement links TRBV18 to TRBJ1-1; no reliable D call. Trimming took 3 bases from V and 2 from J, leaving 10 bases between them. Germline-derived CDR1 and CDR2 are KGHSH and LQKENI. This CDR3 contains 14 residues. The CDR3 DNA reads TGTGCCAGCTCACCTATGGCATTAAACACTGAAGCTTTCTTT. Protein: CASSPMALNTEAFF.

V and J are TRBV30 and TRBJ2-3, with TRBD2 matching over 11 bases. The V segment lost 5 bases and the J segment 5 bases; nucleotides outside the gene matches: 6. The CDR3 spans 14 residues. From germline, CDR1 is GTSNPN and CDR2 SVGIG (reference sequence). Here the CDR3 DNA reads TGTGCCTGGGGTTTAGCGGGGGGGCGAGATACGCAGTATTTT. It is translated as CAWGLAGGRDTQYF.

V and J are TRBV11-1 and TRBJ2-1; TRBD2 aligns across 7 bases. The CDR3 contains 14 residues. V was pared by 1 base and J by 12 bases, with 9 bases of the junction left unmatched. The germline V gene encodes CDR1 SGHAT and CDR2 FQDESV (reference sequence). The CDR3 DNA is TGTGCCAGCAGCTTAGTTTCGGGGAGGGTAGGGCAGTTCTTC. Translating it yields CASSLVSGRVGQFF.

This rearrangement joins TRBV3-1 (or the pseudogene TRBV3-2) to TRBJ1-5; TRBD1 aligns across 10 bases. The CDR3 is 14 residues long. Unmatched junction bases numbered 2, after V lost 3 bases and J lost 6 bases. Germline V CDR1 and CDR2: LGHDT, YNNKEL (reference sequence). The CDR3 here is CASSQTGGSQPQHF. In DNA, the CDR3 is TGTGCCAGCAGCCAGACAGGGGGCAGTCAGCCCCAGCATTTT.

As concerns this clone: Different DNA sequences within this sample yield the same CDR3. The J gene is TRBJ1-2, the V gene TRBV28; no clear D gene. The V gene lost 6 bases and the J gene lost 4 bases, with 3 bases spanning the gap. The CDR3 is made up of 10 amino acids. The germline V gene encodes CDR1 MDHEN and CDR2 SYDVKM. As DNA, the CDR3 is TGTGCCAGCAGCCGCTATGGCTACACCTTC. Protein product: CASSRYGYTF.

This chain links TRBV29-1 with TRBJ1-1; D is ambiguous. The germline V gene has CDR1 SQVTM and CDR2 ANQGSEA. This CDR3 has 13 residues. Trimming shortened V by 1 base and J by 6 bases, and 12 bases separated the two germline ends. CDR3: CSVEGGLVAEAFF. Here the CDR3 DNA reads TGCAGCGTTGAAGGAGGCTTGGTCGCTGAAGCTTTCTTT.

V and J are TRBV6-4 and TRBJ1-1, with 8 bases fitting TRBD1. Trimming removed 4 bases from V and 4 bases from J; junction bases left unmatched: 2. This CDR3 contains 13 residues. CDR1 is MRHNA and CDR2 is SNTAGT in the germline V gene. In DNA form, the CDR3 reads TGTGCCAGCAGTGCTCAGGGGGCCACTGAAGCTTTCTTT. Its protein product is CASSAQGATEAFF.

The genes are TRBV11-2 and TRBJ1-6; D unclear. CDR1 is SGHAT, CDR2 FQNNGV, per germline. This CDR3 spans 16 amino acids. The V and J ends lost 5 bases and 1 base respectively, with 12 bases between them. The CDR3 protein is CASSRTGLSYNSPLHF. The CDR3 coding sequence is TGTGCCAGCAGCCGGACGGGGTTGTCCTATAATTCACCCCTCCACTTT.

The CDR3 nucleotides are TGTGCCAGCAGCCCTCGAGCGTGGGAAGCTTTCTTT. This translates into CASSPRAWEAFF. V is TRBV7-2 and J is TRBJ1-1; D unclear. V was clipped by 5 bases and J by 8 bases, with 12 bases between them. Germline-derived CDR1 and CDR2 are SGHTA and FQGNSA. There are 12 residues in the CDR3.

The chain couples TRBV19 to TRBJ2-7; 8 bases are shared with TRBD1. Trimming took 1 base from V and 4 from J; bases not matched to a gene: 3. The CDR3 is made up of 14 amino acids. Per germline, CDR1 LNHDA and CDR2 SQIVND (reference sequence). CDR3 region: CASSIGDRIYEQYF. The CDR3 coding sequence is TGTGCCAGTAGTATAGGGGACAGGATTTACGAGCAGTACTTC.

The rearrangement uses TRBV11-2 and TRBJ2-5; no firm D call. Germline V gene lookup returns CDR1 SGHAT and CDR2 FQNNGV. The V end was cut by 1 base, the J end by 5 bases, with 8 bases between. The length of the CDR3 is 13 residues. In DNA form, the CDR3 reads TGTGCCAGCAGCTTAGTTCGGGTCGAGACCCAGTACTTC. As protein: CASSLVRVETQYF. The full variable domain, completed using reference TRBV11-2 and TRBJ2-5, is EAGVAQSPRYKIIEKRQSVAFWCNPISGHATLYWYQQILGQGPKLLIQFQNNGVVDDSQLPKDRFSAERLKGVDSTLKIQPAKLEDSAVYLCASSLVRVETQYFGPGTRLLVL.

The chain recombines TRBV2 with TRBJ2-5; D is ambiguous. The CDR3 is 11 amino acids. V gave up 7 bases and J gave up 2 bases, with 5 bases separating them. The germline V gene encodes CDR1 SNHLY and CDR2 FYNNEI. CDR3 residues: CASTYQETQYF. DNA of the CDR3: TGTGCCAGCACCTATCAAGAGACCCAGTACTTC.

The count of this clone is one. This rearrangement joins TRBV7-9 to TRBJ2-7; maybe TRBD1 (6 bases). The CDR3 is 15 residues long. V dropped 5 bases and J dropped 0 bases, with 14 bases sitting between them. Germline values: CDR1 SEHNR, CDR2 FQNEAQ (reference sequence). CDR3 DNA: TGTGCCAGCAGCGGAAGGGACACCCTCTCCTACGAGCAGTACTTC. Protein: CASSGRDTLSYEQYF.

The V and J genes are TRBV10-3 and TRBJ1-5, with D perhaps matching TRBD1 (5 bases). The CDR3 contains 15 residues. Germline V gene sequence: CDR1 ENHRY, CDR2 SYGVKD. V was pared by 0 bases and J by 4 bases, with 10 bases between. DNA of the CDR3: TGTGCCATCAGTGAGTCTCTCCGGGGGAATCAGCCCCAGCATTTT. Protein: CAISESLRGNQPQHF.

The chain carries TRBV6-6 and TRBJ2-5, with TRBD1 matching over 10 bases. Germline V gene lookup returns CDR1 MNHNY and CDR2 SVGAGI (reference sequence). This CDR3 is 15 amino acids long. Losses at the gene ends were 7 bases for V and 4 bases for J; bases not matched to a gene: 9. CDR3 nucleotides: TGTGCCAGCACCATCGACAGGGGGCGTGGAGAGACCCAGTACTTC. Protein sequence: CASTIDRGRGETQYF.

V and J are TRBV7-8 and TRBJ2-3; TRBD1 agrees at 7 bases. The V gene's germline CDR1 is SGHVS and CDR2 FQNEAQ. The V and J ends lost 5 bases and 2 bases, in that order; junction bases with no gene match: 13. The CDR3 extends over 17 amino acids. The CDR3 sequence is CASSDPGQLTDTDTQYF. CDR3 sequence (DNA): TGTGCCAGCAGCGACCCGGGACAGCTAACAGACACAGATACGCAGTATTTT.

This clone has a handful of counts. The chain combines TRBV5-1 with TRBJ1-5; TRBD1 matches at 8 bases. V shed 0 bases and J 2 bases; nucleotides not matched to a gene: 1. CDR1 SGHRS and CDR2 YFSETQ come from the germline V gene. The CDR3 runs 15 residues. The CDR3 reads CASSLGTGRNQPQHF. CDR3 bases: TGCGCCAGCAGCTTGGGGACAGGGCGCAATCAGCCCCAGCATTTT.

The chain has TRBV11-2 and TRBJ2-1; 7 bases align to TRBD1. The germline V gene has CDR1 SGHAT and CDR2 FQNNGV. The CDR3 contains 11 residues. Trimming cost V 8 bases and J 9 bases; bases outside gene matches: 4. The CDR3 nucleotides read TGTGCCAGCTCGACAGGGATTGAGCAGTTCTTC. Translation: CASSTGIEQFF.

The chain couples TRBV21-1 to TRBJ2-2; the listed D gene, TRBD2, was not tested against the DNA. TRBV21-1 corresponds to a pseudogene. This CDR3 is built from 15 residues. DNA of the CDR3: TGTGCCAGCAGCCCCGCCTCTGTCGAGCGGAGGGAGCTGTTTTTT. It translates to CASSPASVERRELFF.

The chain carries TRBV7-6 and TRBJ2-1; 13 bases fit TRBD2. The V and J ends lost 5 bases and 9 bases, in that order; junction bases with no gene match: 7. Looked up from germline, CDR1 is SGHVS and CDR2 is FNYEAQ. The CDR3 consists of 15 residues. The CDR3 loop reads CASSPRTSGSSEQFF. The CDR3 DNA is TGTGCCAGCAGCCCTCGGACTAGCGGGAGTAGTGAGCAGTTCTTC.

The genes are TRBV5-1 and TRBJ2-6; 8 nucleotides align to TRBD1. With 4 bases clipped from V and 1 base from J, the junction kept 7 bases outside the gene matches. The CDR3 spans 17 residues. Per germline, CDR1 SGHRS and CDR2 YFSETQ. In nucleotides, the CDR3 is TGCGCCAGCAGCACCGGGACAGGAGCATCTGGGGCCAACGTCCTGACTTTC. Translation: CASSTGTGASGANVLTF.

The J gene is TRBJ1-1, the V gene TRBV2; 8 bases are a match to TRBD1. Germline V gives CDR1 SNHLY, CDR2 FYNNEI. This CDR3 is 11 amino acids long. Unmatched junction bases numbered 7, after V lost 11 bases and J lost 8 bases. The CDR3 sequence is CAGMTGDEAFF. CDR3 sequence (DNA): TGTGCCGGAATGACAGGGGACGAAGCTTTCTTT.

The genes are TRBV11-1 and TRBJ1-2, with 8 positions matching TRBD1. The CDR3 totals 13 residues. The V gene's germline CDR1 is SGHAT and CDR2 FQDESV (reference sequence). J lost 8 bases, V lost 0 bases, and 2 bases had no gene match. The CDR3 reads CASSLATGEGYTF. The CDR3 DNA follows: TGTGCCAGCAGCTTAGCGACAGGGGAGGGCTACACCTTC. The complete variable domain, with remaining parts taken from reference TRBV11-1 and TRBJ1-2, reads EAEVAQSPRYKITEKSQAVAFWCDPISGHATLYWYRQILGQGPELLVQFQDESVVDDSQLPKDRFSAERLKGVDSTLKIQPAELGDSAMYLCASSLATGEGYTFGSGTRLTVV.

The chain uses TRBV30 and TRBJ2-7, with D possibly matching TRBD2 (5 bases). Trimming pared 3 bases from V and 4 bases from J, leaving 7 bases between. Germline loops: CDR1 GTSNPN, CDR2 SVGIG (reference sequence). This CDR3 is 11 amino acids long. The CDR3 spells CAWRGGYEQYF. The CDR3 DNA sequence: TGTGCCTGGAGAGGCGGGTACGAGCAGTACTTC.

This clone was found once. V usage is TRBV2 and J usage is TRBJ2-1; possibly TRBD2 for D (7 bases). V was clipped by 8 bases and J by 4 bases, with 36 bases between them. CDR1 and CDR2 (germline): SNHLY, FYNNEI. The CDR3 is made up of 21 amino acids. As DNA, the CDR3 is TGTGCCAGCGGGGGGGACACTAGAGGGACCCCCGCCGGACCCGTATACAATGAGCAGTTCTTC. Encoded protein: CASGGDTRGTPAGPVYNEQFF.

V and J are TRBV4-3 and TRBJ2-6; D unresolved. CDR1 is LGHNA, CDR2 YSLEER, per germline. Trimming cost V 1 base and J 0 bases, with 10 bases left between them. There are 17 residues in the CDR3. The CDR3 sequence is CASSQGQAPSGANVLTF. CDR3 DNA sequence: TGCGCCAGCAGCCAAGGGCAGGCCCCCTCTGGGGCCAACGTCCTGACTTTC.

The rearrangement links TRBV15 to TRBJ1-2; 8 bases are a match to TRBD1. The V and J ends lost 5 bases and 8 bases, in that order; junction bases with no gene match: 10. This CDR3 is 14 amino acids long. Germline lookup yields CDR1 LNHNV and CDR2 YYDKDF (reference sequence). The CDR3: CATSSQGQGWGYTF. The CDR3 nucleotides read TGTGCCACCAGCTCCCAAGGACAGGGTTGGGGCTACACCTTC.